The rows below give T cell receptor beta chains drawn from one sample of a study of blood T cell repertoires in COVID-19. The assay was immunoSEQ multiplex PCR, and TCRdb's table has in-frame clones only and misses some. The sample has over 200,000 clones, about nine tenths seen once; the top ten hold roughly 16%. Sequencing was performed on PBMCs or T cells enriched from blood (not recorded which). These receptors came from a man between 18 and 29 years old who had recovered from COVID-19. Both conserved end residues are part of each CDR3. D genes are given only for firm matches.

d_call	v_call	j_call	cdr3_aa	cdr3_nt
NA	TRBV19	TRBJ2-2	CATSDSYATGELFF	TGTGCCACCTCGGACAGCTATGCCACCGGGGAGCTGTTTTTT
TRBD2	TRBV7-8	TRBJ2-5	CASSPRGLAAPNGETQYF	TGTGCCAGCAGCCCGAGGGGACTAGCAGCACCTAACGGGGAGACCCAGTACTTC
NA	TRBV11-3	TRBJ1-6	CASSLVSGRIASPLHF	TGTGCCAGCAGCTTAGTTAGCGGGAGGATCGCTTCACCCCTCCACTTT
NA	TRBV10-2	TRBJ1-1	CASRQGWNTEAFF	TGCGCCAGCAGACAGGGTTGGAACACTGAAGCTTTCTTT
NA	TRBV28	TRBJ1-5	CASSLSQAQPQHF	TGTGCCAGCAGTTTATCTCAGGCTCAGCCCCAGCATTTT
NA	TRBV19	TRBJ1-1	CASSMGEVTEAFF	TGTGCCAGTAGTATGGGGGAGGTAACTGAAGCTTTCTTT
NA	TRBV11-3	TRBJ2-3	CASSLGQITDTQYF	TGTGCCAGCAGCTTAGGACAGATCACAGATACGCAGTATTTT
TRBD1	TRBV30	TRBJ1-2	CAWSTGGAYGYTF	TGTGCCTGGAGCACAGGGGGGGCTTATGGCTACACCTTC
TRBD1	TRBV6-5	TRBJ1-6	CASSYPGQGQSPLHF	TGTGCCAGCAGTTATCCGGGACAGGGGCAGTCACCCCTCCACTTT
TRBD1	TRBV7-9	TRBJ1-2	CASIRPQGAHGYTF	TGTGCCAGCATCAGACCACAGGGGGCCCATGGCTACACCTTC